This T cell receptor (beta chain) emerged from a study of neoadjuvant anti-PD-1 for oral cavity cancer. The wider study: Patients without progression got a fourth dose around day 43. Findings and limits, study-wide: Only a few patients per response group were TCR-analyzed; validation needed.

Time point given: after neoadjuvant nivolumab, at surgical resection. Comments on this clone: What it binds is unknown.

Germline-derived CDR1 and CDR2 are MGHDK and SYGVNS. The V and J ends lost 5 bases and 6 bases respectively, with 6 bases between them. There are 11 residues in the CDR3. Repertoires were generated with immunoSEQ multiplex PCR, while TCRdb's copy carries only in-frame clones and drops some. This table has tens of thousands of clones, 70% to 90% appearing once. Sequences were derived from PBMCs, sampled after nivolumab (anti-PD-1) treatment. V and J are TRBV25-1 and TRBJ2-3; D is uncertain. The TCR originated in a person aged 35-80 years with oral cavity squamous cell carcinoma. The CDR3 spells CASSTQDTQYF. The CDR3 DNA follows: TGTGCCAGCAGTACTCAGGATACGCAGTATTTT.